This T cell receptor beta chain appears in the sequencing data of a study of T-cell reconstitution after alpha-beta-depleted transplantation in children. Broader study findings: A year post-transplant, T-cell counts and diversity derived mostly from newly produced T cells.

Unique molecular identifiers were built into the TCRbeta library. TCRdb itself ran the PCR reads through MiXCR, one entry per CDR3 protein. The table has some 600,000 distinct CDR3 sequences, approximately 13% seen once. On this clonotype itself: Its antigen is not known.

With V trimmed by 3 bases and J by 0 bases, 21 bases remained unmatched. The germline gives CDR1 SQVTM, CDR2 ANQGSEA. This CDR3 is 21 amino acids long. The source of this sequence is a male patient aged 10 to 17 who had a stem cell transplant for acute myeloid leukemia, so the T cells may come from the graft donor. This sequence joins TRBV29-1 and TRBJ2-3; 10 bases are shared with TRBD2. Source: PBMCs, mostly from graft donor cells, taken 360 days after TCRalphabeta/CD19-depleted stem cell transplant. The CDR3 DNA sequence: TGCAGCGTTGAGGGGGTCCCCTCCCGCGGGACTAGCGCAGCTAGCACAGATACGCAGTATTTT. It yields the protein CSVEGVPSRGTSAASTDTQYF.